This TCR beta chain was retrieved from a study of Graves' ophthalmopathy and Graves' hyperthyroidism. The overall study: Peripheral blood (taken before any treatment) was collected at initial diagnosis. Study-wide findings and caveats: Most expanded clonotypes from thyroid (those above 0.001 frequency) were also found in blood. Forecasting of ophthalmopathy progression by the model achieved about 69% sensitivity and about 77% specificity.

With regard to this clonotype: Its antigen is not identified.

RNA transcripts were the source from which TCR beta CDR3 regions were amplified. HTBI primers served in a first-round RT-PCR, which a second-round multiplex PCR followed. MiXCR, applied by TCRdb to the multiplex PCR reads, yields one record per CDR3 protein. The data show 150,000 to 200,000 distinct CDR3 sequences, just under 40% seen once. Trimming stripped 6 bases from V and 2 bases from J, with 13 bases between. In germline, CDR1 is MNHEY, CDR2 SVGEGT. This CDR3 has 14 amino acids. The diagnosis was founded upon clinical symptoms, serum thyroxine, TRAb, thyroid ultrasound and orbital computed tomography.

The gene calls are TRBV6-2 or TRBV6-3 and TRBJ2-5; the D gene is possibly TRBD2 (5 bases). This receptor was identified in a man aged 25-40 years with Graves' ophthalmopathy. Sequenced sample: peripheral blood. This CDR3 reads CASRKGGLQETQYF. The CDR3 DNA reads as TGTGCCAGCAGGAAAGGAGGTTTACAAGAGACCCAGTACTTC.